The 8 T cell receptor beta chains below were found in one sample sequenced in a study of CD8+ T cells in alopecia areata. Treatment denoted: oral pan-JAK inhibitor, 5-10 mg twice daily. After isolation, RNA underwent reverse transcription to generate cDNA as the sequencing template. Sequenced by immunoSEQ multiplex PCR; TCRdb stores in-frame clones only, minus some. Here the sample spans 210,000 or so clones, under 70% being singletons. This sample comprised CD4+ T cells sorted from blood, obtained around week 44, from a patient treated with tofacitinib. These receptors all come from a human donor with alopecia areata.

The J gene is TRBJ1-1, the V gene TRBV30; D gene uncertain. The germline CDR1 and CDR2 sequences are GTSNPN and SVGIG (reference sequence). Trimming removed 3 bases from V and 5 bases from J, with 7 bases in between. There are 11 residues in the CDR3. CDR3 nucleotides: TGTGCCTGGAGCAAAGGGACTGAAGCTTTCTTT. Amino acids: CAWSKGTEAFF. The full variable domain, its missing parts supplied by reference TRBV30 and TRBJ1-1, is SQTIHQWPATLVQPVGSPLSLECTVEGTSNPNLYWYRQAAGRGLQLLFYSVGIGQISSEVPQNLSASRPQDRQFILSSKKLLLSDSGFYLCAWSKGTEAFFGQGTRLTVV.

The chain is built from TRBV4-1 and TRBJ2-4; D remains unclear. V gave up 2 bases and J gave up 5 bases, with 10 bases separating them. Germline values: CDR1 MGHRA, CDR2 YSYEKL. CDR3 size: 14 residues. The CDR3 DNA reads TGCGCCAGCAGCCAACCAGACGGCCAAAACATTCAGTACTTC. Its protein product is CASSQPDGQNIQYF.

The rearrangement links TRBV5-6 to TRBJ1-2; TRBD1 matches at 9 bases. The CDR3 length is 14 residues. Germline V gene sequence: CDR1 SGHDT, CDR2 YYEEEE. The junction had 7 bases not matched to a gene; V was cut back by 2 bases and J by 8 bases. The CDR3 DNA reads TGTGCCAGCAGCTTTGGGGACAGGGAAGACGGCTACACCTTC. It is translated as CASSFGDREDGYTF.

V gene TRBV30 combines with J gene TRBJ2-3, with D perhaps TRBD2 (5 bases). Germline-derived CDR1 and CDR2 are GTSNPN and SVGIG (reference sequence). This CDR3 has 11 amino acids. Trimming left V 3 bases short and J 6 bases short, with 7 bases between. The CDR3 nucleotides read TGTGCCTGGAGGAGGGTGGATACGCAGTATTTT. As protein: CAWRRVDTQYF.

In this sample, this clone turned up many times. The chain has TRBV27 and TRBJ2-1, with 8 bases fitting TRBD2. This CDR3 contains 15 residues. Germline V gives CDR1 MNHEY, CDR2 SMNVEV (reference sequence). V trimming: 2 bases; J trimming: 8 bases; junction bases outside the gene matches: 8. DNA of the CDR3: TGTGCCAGCAGTTTACGGGCCAGCGGGGGAGATGAGCAGTTCTTC. Its protein is CASSLRASGGDEQFF.

A note on this clone: The identical CDR3 is also encoded by other nucleotide sequences in the sample. The gene calls are TRBV4-3 and TRBJ1-1; D unclear. The V end lost 0 bases, the J end lost 2 bases, and 7 bases lay between the germline ends. In germline, CDR1 is LGHNA, CDR2 YSLEER. This CDR3 has 14 amino acids. The CDR3 loop reads CASSQDYGNTEAFF. CDR3 nucleotide sequence: TGCGCCAGCAGCCAAGATTACGGTAACACTGAAGCTTTCTTT.

The genes are TRBV30 and TRBJ2-7; 9 nucleotides line up with TRBD1. Germline V gene data show CDR1 as GTSNPN and CDR2 as SVGIG (reference sequence). The CDR3 is made up of 14 amino acids. V trimming: 5 bases; J trimming: 0 bases; junction bases outside the gene matches: 5. CDR3 DNA: TGTGCCTGGGAGACGGGACAGGGCTCCTACGAGCAGTACTTC. Protein: CAWETGQGSYEQYF.

The CDR3 is CAWGHANYGYTF. In DNA, the CDR3 is TGTGCCTGGGGACACGCCAACTATGGCTACACCTTC. The rearrangement uses TRBV30 and TRBJ1-2; D is perhaps TRBD1 (5 bases). Trimming stripped 5 bases from V and 2 bases from J, with 9 bases between. The CDR3 has 12 amino acids. The germline CDR1 and CDR2 sequences are GTSNPN and SVGIG (reference sequence). The full variable domain, completed using reference TRBV30 and TRBJ1-2, is SQTIHQWPATLVQPVGSPLSLECTVEGTSNPNLYWYRQAAGRGLQLLFYSVGIGQISSEVPQNLSASRPQDRQFILSSKKLLLSDSGFYLCAWGHANYGYTFGSGTRLTVV.